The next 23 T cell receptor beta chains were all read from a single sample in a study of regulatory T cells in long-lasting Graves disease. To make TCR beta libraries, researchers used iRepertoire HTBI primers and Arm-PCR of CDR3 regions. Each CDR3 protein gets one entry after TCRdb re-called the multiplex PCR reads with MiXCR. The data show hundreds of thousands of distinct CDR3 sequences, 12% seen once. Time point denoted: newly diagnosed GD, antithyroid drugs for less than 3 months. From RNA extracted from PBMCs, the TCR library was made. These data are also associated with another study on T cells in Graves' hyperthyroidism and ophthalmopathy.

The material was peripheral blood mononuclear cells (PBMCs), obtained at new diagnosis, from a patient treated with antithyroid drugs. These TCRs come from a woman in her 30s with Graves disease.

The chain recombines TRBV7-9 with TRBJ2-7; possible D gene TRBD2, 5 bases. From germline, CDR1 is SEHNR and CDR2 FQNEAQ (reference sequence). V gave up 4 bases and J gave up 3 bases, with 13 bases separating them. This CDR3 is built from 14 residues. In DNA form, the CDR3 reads TGTGCCAGCAGCTCCGCGGACGGGAACTACGAGCAGTACTTC. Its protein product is CASSSADGNYEQYF.

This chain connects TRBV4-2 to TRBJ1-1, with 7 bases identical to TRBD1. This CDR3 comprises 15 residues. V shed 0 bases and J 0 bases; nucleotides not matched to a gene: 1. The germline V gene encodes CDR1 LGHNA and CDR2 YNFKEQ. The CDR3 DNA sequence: TGTGCCAGCAGCCAAGAACAGGGGTTGAACACTGAAGCTTTCTTT. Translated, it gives CASSQEQGLNTEAFF.

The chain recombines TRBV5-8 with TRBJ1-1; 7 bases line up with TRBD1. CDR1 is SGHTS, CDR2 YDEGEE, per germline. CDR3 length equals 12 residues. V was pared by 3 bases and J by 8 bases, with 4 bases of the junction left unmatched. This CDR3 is CASSWRGGEAFF. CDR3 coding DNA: TGTGCCAGCAGCTGGAGAGGGGGCGAAGCTTTCTTT. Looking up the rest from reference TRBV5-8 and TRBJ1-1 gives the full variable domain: EAGVTQSPTHLIKTRGQQATLRCSPISGHTSVYWYQQALGLGLQFLLWYDEGEERNRGNFPPRFSGRQFPNYSSELNVNALELEDSALYLCASSWRGGEAFFGQGTRLTVV.

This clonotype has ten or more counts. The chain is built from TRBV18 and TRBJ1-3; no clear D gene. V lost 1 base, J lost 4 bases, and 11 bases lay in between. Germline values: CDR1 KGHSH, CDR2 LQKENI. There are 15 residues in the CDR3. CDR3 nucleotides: TGTGCCAGCTCACCACTAAACATTCAAGGAAACACCATATATTTT. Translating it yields CASSPLNIQGNTIYF. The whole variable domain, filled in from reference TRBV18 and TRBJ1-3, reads NAGVMQNPRHLVRRRGQEARLRCSPMKGHSHVYWYRQLPEEGLKFMVYLQKENIIDESGMPKERFSAEFPKEGPSILRIQQVVRGDSAAYFCASSPLNIQGNTIYFGEGSWLTVV.

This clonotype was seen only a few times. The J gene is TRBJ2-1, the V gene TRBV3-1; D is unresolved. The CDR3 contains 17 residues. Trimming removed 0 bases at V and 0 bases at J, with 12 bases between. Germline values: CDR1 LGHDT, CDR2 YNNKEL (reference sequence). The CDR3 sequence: CASSQESSLSSYNEQFF. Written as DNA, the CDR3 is TGTGCCAGCAGCCAAGAATCTTCCCTGAGCTCCTACAATGAGCAGTTCTTC.

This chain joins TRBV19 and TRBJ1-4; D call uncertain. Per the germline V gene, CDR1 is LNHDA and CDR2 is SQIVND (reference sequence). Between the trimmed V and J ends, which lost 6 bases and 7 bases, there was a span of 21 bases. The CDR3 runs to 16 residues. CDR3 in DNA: TGTGCCAGTAGCAAACCTCCGGGCCAAAAAATTGAAAAACTGTTTTTT. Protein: CASSKPPGQKIEKLFF. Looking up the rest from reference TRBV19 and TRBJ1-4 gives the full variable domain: DGGITQSPKYLFRKEGQNVTLSCEQNLNHDAMYWYRQDPGQGLRLIYYSQIVNDFQKGDIAEGYSVSREKKESFPLTVTSAQKNPTAFYLCASSKPPGQKIEKLFFGSGTQLSVL.

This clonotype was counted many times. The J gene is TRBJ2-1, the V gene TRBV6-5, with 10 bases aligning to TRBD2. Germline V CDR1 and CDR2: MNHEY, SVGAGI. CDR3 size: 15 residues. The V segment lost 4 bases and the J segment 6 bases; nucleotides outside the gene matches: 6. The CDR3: CASSSTGTSVNEQFF. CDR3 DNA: TGTGCCAGCAGTTCCACCGGGACTAGCGTCAATGAGCAGTTCTTC.

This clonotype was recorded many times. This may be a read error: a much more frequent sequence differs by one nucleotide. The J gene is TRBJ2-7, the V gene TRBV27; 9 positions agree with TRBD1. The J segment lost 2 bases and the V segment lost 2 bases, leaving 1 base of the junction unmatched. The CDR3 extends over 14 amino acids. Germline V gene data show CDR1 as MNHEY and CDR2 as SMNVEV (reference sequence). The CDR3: CASSLGDRAYEQYF. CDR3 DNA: TGTGCCAGCAGTTTAGGGGACAGGGCCTACGAGCAGTACTTC.

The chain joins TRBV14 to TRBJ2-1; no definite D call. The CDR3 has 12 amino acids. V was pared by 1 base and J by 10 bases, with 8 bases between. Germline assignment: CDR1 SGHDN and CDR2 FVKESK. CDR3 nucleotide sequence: TGTGCCAGCAGCCAAGTTCGTTGGGAGCAGTTCTTC. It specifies CASSQVRWEQFF.

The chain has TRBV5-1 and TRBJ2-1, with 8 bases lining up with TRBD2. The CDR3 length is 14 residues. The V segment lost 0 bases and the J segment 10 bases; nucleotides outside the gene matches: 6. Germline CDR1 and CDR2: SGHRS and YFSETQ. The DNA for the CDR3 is TGCGCCAGCAGCTTGGTCGGGAGGGCCTGGGAGCAGTTCTTC. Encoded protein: CASSLVGRAWEQFF.

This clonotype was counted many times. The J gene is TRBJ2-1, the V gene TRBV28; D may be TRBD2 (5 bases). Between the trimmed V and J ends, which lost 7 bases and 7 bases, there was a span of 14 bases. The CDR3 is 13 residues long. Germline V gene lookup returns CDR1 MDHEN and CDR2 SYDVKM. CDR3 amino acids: CASMAGTFNEQFF. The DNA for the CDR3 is TGTGCCAGCATGGCGGGCACCTTTAATGAGCAGTTCTTC. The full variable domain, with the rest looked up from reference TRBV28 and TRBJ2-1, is DVKVTQSSRYLVKRTGEKVFLECVQDMDHENMFWYRQDPGLGLRLIYFSYDVKMKEKGDIPEGYSVSREKKERFSLILESASTNQTSMYLCASMAGTFNEQFFGPGTRLTVL.

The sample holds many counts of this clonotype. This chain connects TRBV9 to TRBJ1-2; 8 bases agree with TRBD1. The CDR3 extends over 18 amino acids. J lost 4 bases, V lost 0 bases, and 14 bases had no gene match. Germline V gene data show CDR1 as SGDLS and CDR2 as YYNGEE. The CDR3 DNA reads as TGTGCCAGCAGCGTAGTAGCCCCGGACAGGGAATTCCCCTATGGCTACACCTTC. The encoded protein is CASSVVAPDREFPYGYTF.

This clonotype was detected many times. CDR3 sequence (DNA): TGTGCCAGCAGTACGGGACTAGCGGGACTGGGGTACCAAGAGACCCAGTACTTC. Translating it yields CASSTGLAGLGYQETQYF. The chain couples TRBV6-1 to TRBJ2-5, with 13 bases matching TRBD2. This CDR3 contains 18 residues. The V segment lost 5 bases and the J segment 0 bases; nucleotides outside the gene matches: 9. Germline lookup yields CDR1 MNHNS and CDR2 SASEGT.

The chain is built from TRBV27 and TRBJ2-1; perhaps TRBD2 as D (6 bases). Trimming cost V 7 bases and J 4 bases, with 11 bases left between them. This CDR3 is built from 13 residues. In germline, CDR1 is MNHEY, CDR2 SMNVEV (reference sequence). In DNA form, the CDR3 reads TGTGCCAGCATGGGCCTAGCGTACAATGAGCAGTTCTTC. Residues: CASMGLAYNEQFF.

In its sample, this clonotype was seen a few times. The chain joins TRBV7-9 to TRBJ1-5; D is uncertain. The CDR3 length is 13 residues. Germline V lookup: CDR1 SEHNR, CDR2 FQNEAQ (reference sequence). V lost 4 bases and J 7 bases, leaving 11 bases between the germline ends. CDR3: CASSSTSVQPQHF. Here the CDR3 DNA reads TGTGCCAGCAGCTCCACCTCGGTCCAGCCCCAGCATTTT.

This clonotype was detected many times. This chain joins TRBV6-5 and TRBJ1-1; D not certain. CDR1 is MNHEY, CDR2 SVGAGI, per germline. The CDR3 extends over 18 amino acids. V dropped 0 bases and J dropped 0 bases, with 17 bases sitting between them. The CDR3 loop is CASSYSPHMTLLNTEAFF. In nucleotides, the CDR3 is TGTGCCAGCAGTTACTCACCCCACATGACCCTTTTGAACACTGAAGCTTTCTTT.

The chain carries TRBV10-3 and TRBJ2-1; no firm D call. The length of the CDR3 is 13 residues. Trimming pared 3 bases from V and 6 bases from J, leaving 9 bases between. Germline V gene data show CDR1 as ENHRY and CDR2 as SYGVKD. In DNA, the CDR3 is TGTGCCATCAGTGATCTCCTCACCAATGAGCAGTTCTTC. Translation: CAISDLLTNEQFF.

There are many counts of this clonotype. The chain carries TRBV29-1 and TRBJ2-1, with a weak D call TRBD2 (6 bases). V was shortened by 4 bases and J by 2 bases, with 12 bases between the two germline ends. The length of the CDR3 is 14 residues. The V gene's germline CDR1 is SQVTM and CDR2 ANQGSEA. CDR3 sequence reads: CSVAGGVTYNEQFF. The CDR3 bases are TGCAGCGTTGCGGGCGGGGTGACCTACAATGAGCAGTTCTTC.

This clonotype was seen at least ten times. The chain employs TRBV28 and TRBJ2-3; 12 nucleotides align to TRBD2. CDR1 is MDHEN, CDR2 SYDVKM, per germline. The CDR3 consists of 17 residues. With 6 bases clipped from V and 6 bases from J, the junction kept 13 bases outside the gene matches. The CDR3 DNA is TGTGCCAGCAGCCCTGGGCTGCCTAGCGGGAGGGTCGATACGCAGTATTTT. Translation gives CASSPGLPSGRVDTQYF.

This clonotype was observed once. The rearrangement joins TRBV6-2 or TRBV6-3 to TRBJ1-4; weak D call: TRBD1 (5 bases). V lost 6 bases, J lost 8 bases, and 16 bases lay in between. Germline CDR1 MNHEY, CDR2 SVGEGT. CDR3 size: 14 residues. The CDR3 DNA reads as TGTGCCAGCAGCCCTGGGGGAGGGGTGGAAAAACTGTTTTTT. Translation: CASSPGGGVEKLFF.

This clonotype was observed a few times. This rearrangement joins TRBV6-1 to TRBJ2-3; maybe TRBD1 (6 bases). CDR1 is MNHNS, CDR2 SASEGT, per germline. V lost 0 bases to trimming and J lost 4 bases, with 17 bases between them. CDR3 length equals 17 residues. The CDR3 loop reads CASSEAGTQIRADTQYF. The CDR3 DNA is TGTGCCAGCAGTGAAGCAGGGACACAAATCAGGGCAGATACGCAGTATTTT.

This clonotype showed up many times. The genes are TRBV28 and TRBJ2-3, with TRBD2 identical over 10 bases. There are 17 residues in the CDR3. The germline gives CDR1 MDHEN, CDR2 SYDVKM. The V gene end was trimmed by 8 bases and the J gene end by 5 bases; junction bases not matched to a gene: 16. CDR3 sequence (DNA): TGTGCCAGCGCACGACTCGCAGCGGGAGGGGAGGGAGATACGCAGTATTTT. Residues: CASARLAAGGEGDTQYF.

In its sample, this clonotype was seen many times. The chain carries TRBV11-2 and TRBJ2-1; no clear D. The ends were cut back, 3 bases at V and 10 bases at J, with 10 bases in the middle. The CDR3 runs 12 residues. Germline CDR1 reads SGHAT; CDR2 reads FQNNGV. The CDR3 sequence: CASSFSFQEQFF. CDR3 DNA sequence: TGTGCCAGCAGCTTTAGCTTTCAAGAGCAGTTCTTC.